In its sample, the clone carrying this TCR beta chain was seen once. The sample is drawn from a study of blood T cell repertoires in COVID-19. Across the whole study: Acute and convalescent COVID-19 samples came from the United States, Italy and Spain.

Measured with immunoSEQ multiplex PCR; TCRdb has only the in-frame clones, and not every one. Here the sample spans 250,000 to 400,000 clones, approximately 89% being singletons. From germline, CDR1 is SNHLY and CDR2 FYNNEI. After removal of 5 bases from V and 0 bases from J, the junction contained 3 bases not matched to a gene. The CDR3 has 15 amino acids. Sequencing input: peripheral blood. This chain connects TRBV2 to TRBJ2-3; 9 nucleotides align to TRBD1. This clonotype was sampled from a woman aged 30 to 39 with COVID-19, enrolled during active disease. Written as DNA, the CDR3 is TGTGCCAGCAGTATGGACAGGGGTAGCACAGATACGCAGTATTTT. It yields the protein CASSMDRGSTDTQYF. Filled out from reference TRBV2 and TRBJ2-3, the complete variable domain reads EPEVTQTPSHQVTQMGQEVILRCVPISNHLYFYWYRQILGQKVEFLVSFYNNEISEKSEIFDDQFSVERPDGSNFTLKIRSTKLEDSAMYFCASSMDRGSTDTQYFGPGTRLTVL.